The 4 T cell receptor beta chains given below trace back to one sample, sequenced in a study of shared clonotypes between healthy human individuals. Clones were sequenced by immunoSEQ multiplex PCR, and TCRdb holds only the in-frame ones, with some missing. The top ten clones hold roughly 1.1% of a sample with about 2 million clones, around 96% of them seen once. Naive CD8 isolation took CD45RO-negative cells positively selected for CCR7 and excluded terminally differentiated effector memory CD45RA+ cells. The sequencing input was naive CD8+ T cells sorted from blood. These receptors were obtained from a man between 18 and 29 years old in good health.

This chain connects TRBV4-3 to TRBJ2-7, with 8 nucleotides matching TRBD1. This CDR3 region has 15 residues. V was pared by 1 base and J by 4 bases, with 6 bases of the junction left unmatched. Germline lookup yields CDR1 LGHNA and CDR2 YSLEER. In nucleotides, the CDR3 is TGCGCCAGCAGCCAAGTCGCAGGGGGCATGTACGAGCAGTACTTC. It codes for CASSQVAGGMYEQYF.

The count of this clone is one. The V and J genes are TRBV28 and TRBJ1-4; no definite D call. Germline V gene lookup returns CDR1 MDHEN and CDR2 SYDVKM. The V end lost 7 bases, the J end lost 3 bases, and 18 bases lay between the germline ends. The CDR3 is 16 amino acids. The chain's CDR3 is CASKWAAGYANEKLFF. CDR3 DNA sequence: TGTGCCAGCAAGTGGGCAGCGGGGTATGCTAATGAAAAACTGTTTTTT.

The chain has TRBV19 and TRBJ2-3, with 7 nucleotides matching TRBD1. Germline CDR1 reads LNHDA; CDR2 reads SQIVND (reference sequence). CDR3 length equals 15 residues. The V segment lost 5 bases and the J segment 2 bases; nucleotides outside the gene matches: 7. The CDR3 sequence is CASSGRDSLTDTQYF. As DNA, the CDR3 is TGTGCCAGTAGTGGCCGGGACAGCCTCACAGATACGCAGTATTTT.

This chain links TRBV28 with TRBJ1-2; D call uncertain. The germline V gene encodes CDR1 MDHEN and CDR2 SYDVKM. This CDR3 has 13 residues. Trimming took off 5 bases at V and 7 bases at J, with 14 bases between the two ends. The chain's CDR3 is CASSDSPVGGYTF. CDR3 nucleotide sequence: TGTGCCAGCAGTGATAGCCCCGTTGGTGGCTACACCTTC.